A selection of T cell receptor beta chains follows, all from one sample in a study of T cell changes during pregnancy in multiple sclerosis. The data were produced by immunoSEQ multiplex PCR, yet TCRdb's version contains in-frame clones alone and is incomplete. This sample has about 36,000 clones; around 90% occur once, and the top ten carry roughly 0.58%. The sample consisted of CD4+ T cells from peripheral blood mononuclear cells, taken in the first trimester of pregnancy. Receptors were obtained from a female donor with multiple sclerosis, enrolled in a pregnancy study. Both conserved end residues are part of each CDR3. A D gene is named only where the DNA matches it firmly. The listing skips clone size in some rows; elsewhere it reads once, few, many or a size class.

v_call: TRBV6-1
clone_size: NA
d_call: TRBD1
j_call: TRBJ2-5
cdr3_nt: TGTGCCAGCAGTGAACCTGGGGGGACAGGGGGCTTGAGGTCCGAGACCCAGTACTTC
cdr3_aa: CASSEPGGTGGLRSETQYF

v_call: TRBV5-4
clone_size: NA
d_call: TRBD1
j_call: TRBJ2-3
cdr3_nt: TGTGCCAGCAGCCCTCGGCCGGGGACAGGGGGTACTAGCACAGATACGCAGTATTTT
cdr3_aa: CASSPRPGTGGTSTDTQYF

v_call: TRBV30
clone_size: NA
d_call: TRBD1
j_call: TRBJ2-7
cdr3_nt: TGTGCCTGGAGTCTGGACAGGGTAGACGAGCAGTACTTC
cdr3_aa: CAWSLDRVDEQYF

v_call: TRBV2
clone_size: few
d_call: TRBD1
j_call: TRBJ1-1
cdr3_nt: TGTGCCAGCAGCTTCAGGACAGGGGGCGATGCTTTCTTT
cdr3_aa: CASSFRTGGDAFF

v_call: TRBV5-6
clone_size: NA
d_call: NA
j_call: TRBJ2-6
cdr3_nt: TGTGCCAGCAGCTTGGGTCAGGGGCCCTCTTCTGGGGCCAACGTCCTGACTTTC
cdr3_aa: CASSLGQGPSSGANVLTF

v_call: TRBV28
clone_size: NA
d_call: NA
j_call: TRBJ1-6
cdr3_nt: TGTGCCAGCAGTCCCGGAGGGGCGAGCTCCTATAATTCACCCCTCCACTTT
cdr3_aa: CASSPGGASSYNSPLHF

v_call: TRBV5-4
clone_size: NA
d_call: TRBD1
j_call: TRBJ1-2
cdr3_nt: TGTGCCAGCAGCAGGGACAGGCGACAAAATCTGGAGGGCTACACCTTC
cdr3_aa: CASSRDRRQNLEGYTF

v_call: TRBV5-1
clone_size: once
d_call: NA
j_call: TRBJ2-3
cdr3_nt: TGCGCCAGCAGCTACTTAGCGGGCACAGATACGCAGTATTTT
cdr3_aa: CASSYLAGTDTQYF

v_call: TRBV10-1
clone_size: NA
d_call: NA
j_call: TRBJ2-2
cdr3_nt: TGCGCCAGCAGTCACGGGTCGCTCGCTGGGGAGCTGTTTTTT
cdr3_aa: CASSHGSLAGELFF

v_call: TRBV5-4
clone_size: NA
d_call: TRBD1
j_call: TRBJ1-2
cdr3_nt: TGTGCCAGCAGCTTTCCGACAGGGGCTAACTATGGCTACACCTTC
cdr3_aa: CASSFPTGANYGYTF

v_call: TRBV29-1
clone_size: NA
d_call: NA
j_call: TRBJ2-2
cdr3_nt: TGCAGCATCAGCAGGGCCACCGGGGAGCTGTTTTTT
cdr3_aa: CSISRATGELFF

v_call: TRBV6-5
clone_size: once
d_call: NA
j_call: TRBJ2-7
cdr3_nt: TGTGCCAGCAGTTACTCAGGAGGGGTGGTTGGCGAGCAGTACTTC
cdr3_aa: CASSYSGGVVGEQYF

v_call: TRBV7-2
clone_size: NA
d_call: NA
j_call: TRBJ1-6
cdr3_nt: TGTGCCAGCAGCCCGGACATCTCGAGCTCCTATAATTCACCCCTCCACTTT
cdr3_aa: CASSPDISSSYNSPLHF

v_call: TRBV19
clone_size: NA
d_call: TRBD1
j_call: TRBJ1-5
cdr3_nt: TGTGCCAGTAGCCTAGACAGGGTCCCTCAGCCCCAGCATTTT
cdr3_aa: CASSLDRVPQPQHF

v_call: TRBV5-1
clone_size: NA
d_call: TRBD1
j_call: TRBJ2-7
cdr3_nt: TGCGCCAGCAGCACCCAGGGACAGTACGAGCAGTACTTC
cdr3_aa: CASSTQGQYEQYF

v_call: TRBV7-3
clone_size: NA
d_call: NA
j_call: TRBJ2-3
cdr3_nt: TGTGCCAGCAGCTTTCCGGGGAGGTCAGATACGCAGTATTTT
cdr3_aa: CASSFPGRSDTQYF

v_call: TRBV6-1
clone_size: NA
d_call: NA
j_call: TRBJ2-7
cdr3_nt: TGTGCCAGCAGAGTTACCGGGGGGCCCTCCTACGAGCAGTACTTC
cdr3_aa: CASRVTGGPSYEQYF

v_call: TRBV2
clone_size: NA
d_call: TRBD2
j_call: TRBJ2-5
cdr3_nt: TGTGCCAGCAGTGAAGCAAAACGGGGGGGCGCAGAGACCCAGTACTTC
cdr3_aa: CASSEAKRGGAETQYF

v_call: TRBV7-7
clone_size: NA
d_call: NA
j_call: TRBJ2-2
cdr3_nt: TGTGCCAGCAGTCCCAGCACCGGGGAGCTGTTTTTT
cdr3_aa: CASSPSTGELFF

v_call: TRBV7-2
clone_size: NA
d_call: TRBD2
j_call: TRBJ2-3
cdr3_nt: TGTGCCAGCAGCTTAGGACTAGCGGGGGGGTTGGATACGCAGTATTTT
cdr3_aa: CASSLGLAGGLDTQYF

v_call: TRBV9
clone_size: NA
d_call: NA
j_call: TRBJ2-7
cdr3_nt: TGTGCCAGCAGCGTCGGGGCAGGAGGAGGGGTGAGTGAGGAGCAGTACTTC
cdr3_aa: CASSVGAGGGVSEEQYF

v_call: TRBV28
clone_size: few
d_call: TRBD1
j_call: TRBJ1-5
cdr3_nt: TGTGCCAGCAGTCCCCCTCCAACGTCGGGACAGGGCGGCAATCAGCCCCAGCATTTT
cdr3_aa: CASSPPPTSGQGGNQPQHF

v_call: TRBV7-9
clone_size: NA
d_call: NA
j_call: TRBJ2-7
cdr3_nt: TGTGCCAGCAGCTTATCCGGACAGACCTACGAGCAGTACTTC
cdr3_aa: CASSLSGQTYEQYF

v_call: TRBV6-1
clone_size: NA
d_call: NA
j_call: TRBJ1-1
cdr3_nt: TGTGCCAGCAGCCAGGGGTATTGGGGCACTGAAGCTTTCTTT
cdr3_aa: CASSQGYWGTEAFF

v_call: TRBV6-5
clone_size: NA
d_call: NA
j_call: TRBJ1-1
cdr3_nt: TGTGCCAGCAGTGGAGCTATGAACACTGAAGCTTTCTTT
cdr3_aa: CASSGAMNTEAFF

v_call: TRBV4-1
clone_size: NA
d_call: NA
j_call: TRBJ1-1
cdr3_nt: TGCGCCAGCAGCCAAGATGACTATTGGGACACTGAAGCTTTCTTT
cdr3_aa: CASSQDDYWDTEAFF

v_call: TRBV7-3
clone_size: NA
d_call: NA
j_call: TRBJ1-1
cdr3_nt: TGTGCCAGCAGCACTACAGGGCGGGACACTGAAGCTTTCTTT
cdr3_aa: CASSTTGRDTEAFF

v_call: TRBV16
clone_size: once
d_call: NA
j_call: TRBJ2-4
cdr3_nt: TGTGCCAGCAGCCAACGGACAGCACTAAACATTCAGTACTTC
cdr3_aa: CASSQRTALNIQYF

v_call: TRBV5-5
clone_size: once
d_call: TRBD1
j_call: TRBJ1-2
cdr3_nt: TGTGCCAGCAGCGAACAGGGGAGCCATGGCTACACCTTC
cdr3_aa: CASSEQGSHGYTF

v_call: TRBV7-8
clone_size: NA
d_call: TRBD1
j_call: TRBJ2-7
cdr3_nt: TGTGCCAGCAGCTCATGGACAGGGGTCTACGAGCAGTACTTC
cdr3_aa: CASSSWTGVYEQYF

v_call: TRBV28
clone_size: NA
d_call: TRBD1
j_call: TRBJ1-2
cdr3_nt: TGTGCCAGCAGTTTTACAGGGGGCGTAAACTATGGCTACACCTTC
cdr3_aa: CASSFTGGVNYGYTF

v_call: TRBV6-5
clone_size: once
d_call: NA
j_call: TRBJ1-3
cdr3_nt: TGTGCCAGCAGCCCCGGGGGCTCTGGAAACACCATATATTTT
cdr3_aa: CASSPGGSGNTIYF

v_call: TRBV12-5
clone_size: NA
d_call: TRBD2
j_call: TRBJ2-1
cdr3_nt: TGTGCTAGTGGGATTGGGACTAGCGGGGAGCAGTTCTTC
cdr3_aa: CASGIGTSGEQFF

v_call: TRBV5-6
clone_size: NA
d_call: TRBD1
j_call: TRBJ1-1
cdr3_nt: TGTGCCAGCAGCCGGGACAGGGGGCTTTCGAACACTGAAGCTTTCTTT
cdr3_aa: CASSRDRGLSNTEAFF

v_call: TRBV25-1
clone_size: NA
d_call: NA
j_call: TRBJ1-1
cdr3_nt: TGTGCCAGCAGTGGAACCCGAGGGCGGCAGAACACTGAAGCTTTCTTT
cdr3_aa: CASSGTRGRQNTEAFF

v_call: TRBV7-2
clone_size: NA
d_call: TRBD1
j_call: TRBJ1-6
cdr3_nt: TGTGCCAGCAGCCCAGACAGGGGAGATAATTCACCCCTCCACTTT
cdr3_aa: CASSPDRGDNSPLHF

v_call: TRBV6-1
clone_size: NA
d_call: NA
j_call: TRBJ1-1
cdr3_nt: TGTGCCAGCAGTGAATTAGTTCTGAACACTGAAGCTTTCTTT
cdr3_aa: CASSELVLNTEAFF

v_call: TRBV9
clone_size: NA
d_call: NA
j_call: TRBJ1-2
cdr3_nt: TGTGCCAGCAGCGTAGGCCAGGGCAACTATGGCTACACCTTC
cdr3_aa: CASSVGQGNYGYTF

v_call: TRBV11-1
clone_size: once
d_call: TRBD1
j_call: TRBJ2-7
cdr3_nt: TGTGCCAGCAGCGCGGACAGGTTTTCCTACGAGCAGTACTTC
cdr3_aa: CASSADRFSYEQYF

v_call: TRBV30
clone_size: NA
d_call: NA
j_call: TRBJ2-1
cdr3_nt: TGTGCCTGGAGTGTAGGGGGGGCCTCCAGCAATGAGCAGTTCTTC
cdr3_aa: CAWSVGGASSNEQFF

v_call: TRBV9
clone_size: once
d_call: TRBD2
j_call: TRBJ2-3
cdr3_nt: TGTGCCAGCAGCCCACAGGCTAGCGGGGTAGCAGATACGCAGTATTTT
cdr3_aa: CASSPQASGVADTQYF

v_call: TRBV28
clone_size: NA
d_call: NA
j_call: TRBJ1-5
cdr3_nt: TGTGCCAGCAACCCCGAGAATCAGCCCCAGCATTTT
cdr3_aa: CASNPENQPQHF

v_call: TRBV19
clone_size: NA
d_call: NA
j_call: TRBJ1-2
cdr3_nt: TGTGCCAGTAGTCCCCGAGACAGCGCCTCTCTCTATGGCTACACCTTC
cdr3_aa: CASSPRDSASLYGYTF

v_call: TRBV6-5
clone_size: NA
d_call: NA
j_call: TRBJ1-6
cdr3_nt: TGTGCCAGCAGCAGACAGGTCTGGAATTCACCCCTCCACTTT
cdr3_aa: CASSRQVWNSPLHF

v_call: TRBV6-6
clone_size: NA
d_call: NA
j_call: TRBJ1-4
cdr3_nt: TGTGCCAGCAGTTACTCCTCCGAAAAACTGTTTTTT
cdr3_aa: CASSYSSEKLFF

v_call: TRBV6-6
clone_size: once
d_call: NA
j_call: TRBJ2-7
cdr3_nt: TGTGCCAGCAGTTTCAGGCAAGGTTACGAGCAGTACTTC
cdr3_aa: CASSFRQGYEQYF

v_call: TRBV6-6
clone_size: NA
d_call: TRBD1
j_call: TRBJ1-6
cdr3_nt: TGTGCCAGCAGTTCCTCGACGACAGGGGCGCATTCACCCCTCCACTTT
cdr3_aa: CASSSSTTGAHSPLHF

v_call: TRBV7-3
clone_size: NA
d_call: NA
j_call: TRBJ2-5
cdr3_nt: TGTGCCAGCAGCCAAAGGGGTTGGGGCCAAGAGACCCAGTACTTC
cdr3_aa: CASSQRGWGQETQYF

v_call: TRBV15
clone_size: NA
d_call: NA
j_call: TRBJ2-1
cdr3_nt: TGTGCCACCAGCAGCCTTTTCAGTGAGCAGTTCTTC
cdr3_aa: CATSSLFSEQFF